This T cell receptor (beta chain) was retrieved from a study of cytomegalovirus exposure and HLA in healthy donors. On this clone: The antigen is undetermined. The sample has other DNA sequences that encode this CDR3 too.

CDR1 is LGHNA and CDR2 is YSLEER in the germline V gene. Trimming cost V 0 bases and J 5 bases; bases outside gene matches: 5. CDR3 length: 16 residues. Researchers ran the PCR with 60 Vbeta and 13 Jbeta primers. Using immunoSEQ multiplex PCR, the repertoire was profiled, and TCRdb retains in-frame clones only, with some absent. Found here are approximately 160,000 clones, 77% of them singletons; the top ten hold roughly 7%. These donors, healthy bone marrow donors, were studied. Overall study results and limits: TCR beta chains associated with HLA were, in a later analysis, more clonally expanded than equally common others. TCR beta chains numbering some 160 were designated cytomegalovirus-associated.

The sequence came from a male donor in good health and CMV-seropositive. V and J are TRBV4-3 and TRBJ2-2, with TRBD1 identical over 8 bases. The sample consisted of PBMCs. The CDR3 DNA is TGCGCCAGCAGCCAAGACAGGGGGCTGGAGACCGGGGAGCTGTTTTTT. Protein: CASSQDRGLETGELFF.